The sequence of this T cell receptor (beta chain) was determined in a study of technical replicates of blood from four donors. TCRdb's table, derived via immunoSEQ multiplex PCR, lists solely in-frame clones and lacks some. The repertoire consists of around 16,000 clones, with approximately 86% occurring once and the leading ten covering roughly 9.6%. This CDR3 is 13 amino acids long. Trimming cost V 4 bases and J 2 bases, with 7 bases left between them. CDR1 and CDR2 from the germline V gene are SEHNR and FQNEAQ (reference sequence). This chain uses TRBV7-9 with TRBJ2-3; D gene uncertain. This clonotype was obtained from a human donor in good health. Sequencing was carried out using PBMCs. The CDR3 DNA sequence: TGTGCCAGCAGCTCCTCAGTCACAGATACGCAGTATTTT. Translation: CASSSSVTDTQYF.